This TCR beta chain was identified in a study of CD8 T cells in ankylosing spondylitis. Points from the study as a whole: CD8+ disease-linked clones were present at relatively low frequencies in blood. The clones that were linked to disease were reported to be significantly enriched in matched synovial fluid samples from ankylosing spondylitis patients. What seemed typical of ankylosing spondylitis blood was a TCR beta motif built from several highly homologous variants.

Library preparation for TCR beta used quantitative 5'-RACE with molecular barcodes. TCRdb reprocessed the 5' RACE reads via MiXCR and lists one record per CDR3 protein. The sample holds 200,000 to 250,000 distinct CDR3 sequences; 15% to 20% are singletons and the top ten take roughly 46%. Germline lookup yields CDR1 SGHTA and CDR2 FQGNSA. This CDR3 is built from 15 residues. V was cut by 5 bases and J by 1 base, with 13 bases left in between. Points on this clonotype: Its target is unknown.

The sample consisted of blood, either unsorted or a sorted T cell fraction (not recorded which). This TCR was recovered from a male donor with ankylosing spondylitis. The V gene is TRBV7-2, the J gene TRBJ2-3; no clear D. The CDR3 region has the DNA TGTGCCAGCAGCCCAGACTCCGGCGGCACAGATACGCAGTATTTT. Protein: CASSPDSGGTDTQYF.